The rows below give T cell receptor beta chains drawn from one sample of a study of cytotoxic CD8 clonotypes in ibrutinib-treated CLL. Assay: immunoSEQ multiplex PCR; the TCRdb copy retains only in-frame clones and omits some. The sample records about 72,000 clones, around 84% being singletons. Sequencing used PBMCs, obtained at disease progression, from a patient treated with ibrutinib. These receptors were collected from a human donor with chronic lymphocytic leukemia. Each CDR3 is given with its conserved first and last residue. D genes are given only for firm matches. Size is stated for part of the rows, as once, few or many counts, or as a class when the clone is expanded.

v_gene: TRBV7-9; j_gene: TRBJ1-2; d_gene: NA; abundance: once; CDR3nt: TGTGCCAGCAGCTTAGTACGATATGGATTTAGCGGCTACACCTTC; CDR3aa: CASSLVRYGFSGYTF
v_gene: TRBV7-9; j_gene: TRBJ1-2; d_gene: NA; abundance: NA; CDR3nt: TGTGCCAGCAGCTTAGGGGGACGGCTAGCTAACTATGGCTACACCTTC; CDR3aa: CASSLGGRLANYGYTF
v_gene: TRBV7-9; j_gene: TRBJ1-1; d_gene: NA; abundance: once; CDR3nt: TGTGCCAGCAGCTTAGGTGGACCGAACACTGAAGCTTTCTTT; CDR3aa: CASSLGGPNTEAFF
v_gene: TRBV5-1; j_gene: TRBJ2-5; d_gene: TRBD2; abundance: NA; CDR3nt: TGCGCCAGCAGGACTAGCACACAAGAGACCCAGTACTTC; CDR3aa: CASRTSTQETQYF
v_gene: TRBV4-1; j_gene: TRBJ1-2; d_gene: TRBD1; abundance: once; CDR3nt: TGCGCCAGCAGCCAACCTCCGGGACAGGATAATTACTATGGCTACACCTTC; CDR3aa: CASSQPPGQDNYYGYTF
v_gene: TRBV27; j_gene: TRBJ2-7; d_gene: NA; abundance: NA; CDR3nt: TGTGCCAGCAGTTTAAATCGGGCCTACGAGCAGTACTTC; CDR3aa: CASSLNRAYEQYF
v_gene: TRBV6-1; j_gene: TRBJ1-2; d_gene: NA; abundance: NA; CDR3nt: TGTGCCAGCAGTGAAGTTCAAGCTAACTATGGCTACACCTTC; CDR3aa: CASSEVQANYGYTF
v_gene: TRBV27; j_gene: TRBJ1-5; d_gene: TRBD1; abundance: NA; CDR3nt: TGTGCCAGCAGTTCCTATTACAGGGGGCACGGGCAGCCCCAGCATTTT; CDR3aa: CASSSYYRGHGQPQHF
v_gene: TRBV5-4; j_gene: TRBJ2-4; d_gene: NA; abundance: NA; CDR3nt: TGTGCCAGCAGCTTGAAAGGGGGTTTTGGGATTCAGTACTTC; CDR3aa: CASSLKGGFGIQYF
v_gene: TRBV7-9; j_gene: TRBJ1-5; d_gene: NA; abundance: once; CDR3nt: TGTGCCAGCAGCTCAGAGCTAGAGGGGTTAGGTCAGCCCCAGCATTTT; CDR3aa: CASSSELEGLGQPQHF
v_gene: TRBV5-5; j_gene: TRBJ1-1; d_gene: NA; abundance: NA; CDR3nt: TGTGCCAGCAGCCCGCGAACAGGGATGAACACTGAAGCTTTCTTT; CDR3aa: CASSPRTGMNTEAFF
v_gene: TRBV6-1; j_gene: TRBJ1-2; d_gene: TRBD1; abundance: NA; CDR3nt: TGTGCCAGCACCCAGAGGACAGGGGAAGACTATGGCTACACCTTC; CDR3aa: CASTQRTGEDYGYTF
v_gene: TRBV15; j_gene: TRBJ1-5; d_gene: NA; abundance: NA; CDR3nt: TGTGCCACCAGCAGAGCGCATCAGCCCCAGCATTTT; CDR3aa: CATSRAHQPQHF
v_gene: TRBV29-1; j_gene: TRBJ1-1; d_gene: TRBD1; abundance: NA; CDR3nt: TGCAGCGGGACAGGGGGGAACACTGAAGCTTTCTTT; CDR3aa: CSGTGGNTEAFF
v_gene: TRBV1; j_gene: TRBJ2-7; d_gene: NA; abundance: NA; CDR3nt: TGCACCAGCAGCCAATCGGGGACAGGCAACCGCCCGGGAAACGAGCAGTACTTC; CDR3aa: CTSSQSGTGNRPGNEQYF
v_gene: TRBV5-1; j_gene: TRBJ2-5; d_gene: NA; abundance: NA; CDR3nt: TGCGCCAGCAGTTTGGCGGATCAAGAGACCCAGTACTTC; CDR3aa: CASSLADQETQYF
v_gene: TRBV6-5; j_gene: TRBJ2-7; d_gene: NA; abundance: once; CDR3nt: TGTGCCAGCAGTTACCGGAAAGGTGTGTACGAGCAGTACTTC; CDR3aa: CASSYRKGVYEQYF
v_gene: TRBV10-2; j_gene: TRBJ2-3; d_gene: NA; abundance: NA; CDR3nt: TGCGCCAGCACCAAGTCAAACAGGGCAGATACGCAGTATTTT; CDR3aa: CASTKSNRADTQYF
v_gene: TRBV7-8; j_gene: TRBJ1-4; d_gene: NA; abundance: NA; CDR3nt: TGTGCCAGCGGTCCAGGGGAAAAACTGTTTTTT; CDR3aa: CASGPGEKLFF
v_gene: TRBV5-1; j_gene: TRBJ1-2; d_gene: NA; abundance: NA; CDR3nt: TGCGCCAGCAGTTATACAGGAACCTATGGCTACACCTTC; CDR3aa: CASSYTGTYGYTF
v_gene: TRBV15; j_gene: TRBJ1-5; d_gene: NA; abundance: NA; CDR3nt: TGTGCCACCAGCTTCGGTATCGGCAATCAGCCCCAGCATTTT; CDR3aa: CATSFGIGNQPQHF
v_gene: TRBV4-1; j_gene: TRBJ2-1; d_gene: NA; abundance: NA; CDR3nt: TGCGCCAGCAGAACTTCCCCCTCCTACAATGAGCAGTTCTTC; CDR3aa: CASRTSPSYNEQFF
v_gene: TRBV7-9; j_gene: TRBJ1-6; d_gene: NA; abundance: NA; CDR3nt: TGTGCCAGCAGCTTAGGTACCGATTCACCCCTCCACTTT; CDR3aa: CASSLGTDSPLHF
v_gene: TRBV6-1; j_gene: TRBJ2-1; d_gene: NA; abundance: once; CDR3nt: TGTGCCAGCAGTGAAGGCCGGGGCTACAATGAGCAGTTCTTC; CDR3aa: CASSEGRGYNEQFF
v_gene: TRBV7-9; j_gene: TRBJ2-4; d_gene: TRBD2; abundance: NA; CDR3nt: TGTGCCAGCAGCCATCTAGCGGTAACCAGAGTAGCCAAAAACATTCAGTACTTC; CDR3aa: CASSHLAVTRVAKNIQYF
v_gene: TRBV4-2; j_gene: TRBJ2-3; d_gene: NA; abundance: once; CDR3nt: TGTGCCAGCAGCCAAGTTGTGGGGGGCCGCACAGATACGCAGTATTTT; CDR3aa: CASSQVVGGRTDTQYF
v_gene: TRBV7-9; j_gene: TRBJ1-1; d_gene: NA; abundance: NA; CDR3nt: TGTGCCAGCACTCCCATGAACACTGAAGCTTTCTTT; CDR3aa: CASTPMNTEAFF
v_gene: TRBV5-1; j_gene: TRBJ2-5; d_gene: NA; abundance: once; CDR3nt: TGCGCCAGCAGCTTGGCCGGCAGACTCCAAGAGACCCAGTACTTC; CDR3aa: CASSLAGRLQETQYF
v_gene: TRBV5-1; j_gene: TRBJ2-7; d_gene: TRBD2; abundance: NA; CDR3nt: TGCGCCAGCAGCACCGGACTAGCGGGGGGAAGCTCCTACGAGCAGTACTTC; CDR3aa: CASSTGLAGGSSYEQYF
v_gene: TRBV9; j_gene: TRBJ2-7; d_gene: TRBD1; abundance: NA; CDR3nt: TGTGCCAGCAGCGGAGGGACAGGGTTCTACGAGCAGTACTTC; CDR3aa: CASSGGTGFYEQYF
v_gene: TRBV4-1; j_gene: TRBJ1-1; d_gene: NA; abundance: NA; CDR3nt: TGCGCCAGCAGCCAACGGGGGGCAGTTGGAAACACTGAAGCTTTCTTT; CDR3aa: CASSQRGAVGNTEAFF
v_gene: TRBV5-1; j_gene: TRBJ2-4; d_gene: NA; abundance: once; CDR3nt: TGCGCCAGCAGCCCAGTAGCCAAAAACATTCAGTACTTC; CDR3aa: CASSPVAKNIQYF
v_gene: TRBV15; j_gene: TRBJ1-5; d_gene: NA; abundance: NA; CDR3nt: TGTGCCACCAGCACCGGAGGGGGGAACAATCAGCCCCAGCATTTT; CDR3aa: CATSTGGGNNQPQHF
v_gene: TRBV2; j_gene: TRBJ2-3; d_gene: NA; abundance: NA; CDR3nt: TGTGCCAGCAGTGAGCGCGATACGCAGTATTTT; CDR3aa: CASSERDTQYF
v_gene: TRBV5-1; j_gene: TRBJ2-1; d_gene: NA; abundance: NA; CDR3nt: TGCGCCAGCAGCTTAGGGGATGGGGGTAACGGTGAGCAGTTCTTC; CDR3aa: CASSLGDGGNGEQFF
v_gene: TRBV9; j_gene: TRBJ2-7; d_gene: NA; abundance: NA; CDR3nt: TGTGCCAGCAGCCCTCGTTCGGGGGCGAGCTCCTACGAGCAGTACTTC; CDR3aa: CASSPRSGASSYEQYF